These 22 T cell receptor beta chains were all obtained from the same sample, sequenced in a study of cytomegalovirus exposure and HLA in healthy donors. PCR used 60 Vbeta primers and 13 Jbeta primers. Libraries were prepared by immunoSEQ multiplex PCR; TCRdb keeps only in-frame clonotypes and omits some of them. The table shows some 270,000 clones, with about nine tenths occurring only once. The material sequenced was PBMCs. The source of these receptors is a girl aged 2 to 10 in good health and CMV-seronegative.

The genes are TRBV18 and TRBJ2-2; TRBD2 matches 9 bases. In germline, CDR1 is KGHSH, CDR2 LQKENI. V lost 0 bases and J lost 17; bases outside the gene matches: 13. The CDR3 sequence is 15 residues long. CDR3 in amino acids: CASSPPAGASGARFF. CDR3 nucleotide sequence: TGTGCCAGCTCACCACCGGCCGGGGCTAGCGGGGCTCGTTTTTTT.

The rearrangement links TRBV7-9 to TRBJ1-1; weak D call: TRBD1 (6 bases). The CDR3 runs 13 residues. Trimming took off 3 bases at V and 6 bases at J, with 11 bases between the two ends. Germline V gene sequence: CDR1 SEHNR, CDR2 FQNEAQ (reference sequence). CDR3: CASSFQGMAEAFF. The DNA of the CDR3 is TGTGCCAGCAGCTTCCAGGGGATGGCTGAAGCTTTCTTT.

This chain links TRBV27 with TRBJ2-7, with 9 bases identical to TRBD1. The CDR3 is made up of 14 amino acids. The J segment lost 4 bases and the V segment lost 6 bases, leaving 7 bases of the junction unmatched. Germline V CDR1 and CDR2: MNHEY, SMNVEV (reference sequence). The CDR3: CASSAGTGIYEQYF. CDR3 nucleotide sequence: TGTGCCAGCAGCGCGGGGACAGGGATTTACGAGCAGTACTTC.

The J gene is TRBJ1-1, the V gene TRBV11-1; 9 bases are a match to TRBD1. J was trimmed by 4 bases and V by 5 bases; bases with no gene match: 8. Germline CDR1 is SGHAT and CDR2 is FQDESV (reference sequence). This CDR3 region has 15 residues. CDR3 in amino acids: CASSQPGQGSTEAFF. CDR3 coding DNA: TGTGCCAGCAGCCAGCCGGGACAGGGAAGCACTGAAGCTTTCTTT.

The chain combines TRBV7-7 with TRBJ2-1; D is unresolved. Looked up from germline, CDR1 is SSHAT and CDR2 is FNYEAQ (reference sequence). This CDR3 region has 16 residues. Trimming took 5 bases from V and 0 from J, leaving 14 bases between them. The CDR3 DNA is TGTGCCAGCAGCCCCCGACTGCCCTTCTCCTACAATGAGCAGTTCTTC. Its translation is CASSPRLPFSYNEQFF.

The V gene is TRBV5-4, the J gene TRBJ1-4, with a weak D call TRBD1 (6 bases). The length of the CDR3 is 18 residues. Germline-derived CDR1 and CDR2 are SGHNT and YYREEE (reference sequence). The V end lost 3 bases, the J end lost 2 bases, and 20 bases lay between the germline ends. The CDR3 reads CASSSSGTLGATNEKLFF. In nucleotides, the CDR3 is TGTGCCAGCAGCTCGTCCGGGACACTCGGCGCTACTAATGAAAAACTGTTTTTT.

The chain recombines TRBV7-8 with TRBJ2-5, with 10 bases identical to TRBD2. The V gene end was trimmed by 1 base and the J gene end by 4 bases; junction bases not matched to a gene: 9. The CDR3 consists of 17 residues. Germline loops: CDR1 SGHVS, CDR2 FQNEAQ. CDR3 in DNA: TGTGCCAGCAGCTTAGTTGCTAGCGGGAGAGTTGGAGAGACCCAGTACTTC. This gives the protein CASSLVASGRVGETQYF.

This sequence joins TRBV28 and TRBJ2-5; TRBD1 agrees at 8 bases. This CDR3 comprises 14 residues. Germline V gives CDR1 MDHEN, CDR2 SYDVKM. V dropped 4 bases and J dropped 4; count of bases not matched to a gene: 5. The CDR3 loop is CASSSGTGPETQYF. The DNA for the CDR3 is TGTGCCAGCAGTTCCGGGACAGGCCCAGAGACCCAGTACTTC.

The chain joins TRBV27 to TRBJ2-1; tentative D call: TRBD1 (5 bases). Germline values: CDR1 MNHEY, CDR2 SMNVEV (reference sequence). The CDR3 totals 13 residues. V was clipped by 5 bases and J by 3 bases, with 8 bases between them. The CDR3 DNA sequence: TGTGCCAGCAGTCGTGACAGCTACAATGAGCAGTTCTTC. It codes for CASSRDSYNEQFF.

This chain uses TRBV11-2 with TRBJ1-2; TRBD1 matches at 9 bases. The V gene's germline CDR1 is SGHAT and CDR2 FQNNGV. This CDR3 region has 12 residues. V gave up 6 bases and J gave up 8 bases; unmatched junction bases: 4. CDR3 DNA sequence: TGTGCCAGCAGACAGGGGGCTAGGGGCTACACCTTC. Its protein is CASRQGARGYTF.

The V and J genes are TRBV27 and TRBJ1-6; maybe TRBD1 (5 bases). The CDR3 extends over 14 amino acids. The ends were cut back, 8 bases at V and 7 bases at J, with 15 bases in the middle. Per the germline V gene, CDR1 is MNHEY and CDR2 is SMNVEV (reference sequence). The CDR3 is CASRSGTGNSPLHF. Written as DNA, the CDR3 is TGTGCCAGCCGCTCCGGGACTGGAAATTCACCCCTCCACTTT.

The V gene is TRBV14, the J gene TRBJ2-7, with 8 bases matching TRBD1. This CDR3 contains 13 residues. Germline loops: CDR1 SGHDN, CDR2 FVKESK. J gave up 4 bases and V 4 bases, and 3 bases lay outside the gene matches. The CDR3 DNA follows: TGTGCCAGCAGCCCAGGGGGCACGTACGAGCAGTACTTC. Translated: CASSPGGTYEQYF.

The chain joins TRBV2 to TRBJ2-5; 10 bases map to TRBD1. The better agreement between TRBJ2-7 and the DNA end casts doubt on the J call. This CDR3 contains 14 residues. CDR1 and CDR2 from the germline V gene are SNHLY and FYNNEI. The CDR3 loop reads CATSGQGPSGEQYF. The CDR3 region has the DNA TGTGCCACATCGGGACAGGGGCCCTCGGGCGAGCAGTACTTC.

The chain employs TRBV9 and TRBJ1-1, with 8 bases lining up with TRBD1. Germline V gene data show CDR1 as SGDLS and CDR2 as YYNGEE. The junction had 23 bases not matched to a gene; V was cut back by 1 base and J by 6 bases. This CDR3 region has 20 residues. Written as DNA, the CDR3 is TGTGCCAGCAGCGTATCGGGCGCGAGACAGAACAGGGGGGAAGGGGCTGAAGCTTTCTTT. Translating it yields CASSVSGARQNRGEGAEAFF.

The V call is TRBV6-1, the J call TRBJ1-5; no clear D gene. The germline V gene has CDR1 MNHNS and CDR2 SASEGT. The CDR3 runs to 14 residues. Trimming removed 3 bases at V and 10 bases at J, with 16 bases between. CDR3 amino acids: CASSEEAWGSPQHF. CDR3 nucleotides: TGTGCCAGCAGTGAGGAGGCCTGGGGTTCACCCCAGCATTTT.

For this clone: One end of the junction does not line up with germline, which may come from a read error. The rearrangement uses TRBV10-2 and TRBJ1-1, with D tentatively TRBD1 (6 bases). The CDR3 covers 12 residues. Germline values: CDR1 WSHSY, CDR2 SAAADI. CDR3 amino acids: CASKQGNSEAFF. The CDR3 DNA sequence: TGCGCCAGCAAACAGGGTAACAGTGAAGCTTTCTTT.

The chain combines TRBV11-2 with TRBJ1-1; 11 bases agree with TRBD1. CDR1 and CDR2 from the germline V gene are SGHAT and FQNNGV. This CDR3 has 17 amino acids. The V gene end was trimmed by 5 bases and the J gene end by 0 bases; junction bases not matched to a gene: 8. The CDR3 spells CASSPRTGGIMNTEAFF. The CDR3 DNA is TGTGCCAGCAGCCCGCGGACAGGGGGCATCATGAACACTGAAGCTTTCTTT.

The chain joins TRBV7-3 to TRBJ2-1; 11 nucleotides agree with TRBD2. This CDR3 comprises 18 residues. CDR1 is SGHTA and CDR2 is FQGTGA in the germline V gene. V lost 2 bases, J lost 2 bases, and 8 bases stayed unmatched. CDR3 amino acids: CASSLESSGGITYNEQFF. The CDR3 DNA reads TGTGCCAGCAGCTTAGAGTCTAGCGGGGGGATCACCTACAATGAGCAGTTCTTC.

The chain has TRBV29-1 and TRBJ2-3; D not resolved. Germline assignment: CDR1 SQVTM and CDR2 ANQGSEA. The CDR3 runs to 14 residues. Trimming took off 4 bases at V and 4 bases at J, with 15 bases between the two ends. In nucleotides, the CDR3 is TGCAGCGTTGGCGCTCCTTCGGGTTCAGATACGCAGTATTTT. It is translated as CSVGAPSGSDTQYF.

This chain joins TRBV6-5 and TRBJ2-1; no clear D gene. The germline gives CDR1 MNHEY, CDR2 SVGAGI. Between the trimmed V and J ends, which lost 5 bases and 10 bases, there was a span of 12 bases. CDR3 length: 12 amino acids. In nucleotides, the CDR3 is TGTGCCAGCAGTAACCATGACGGGGAGCAGTTCTTC. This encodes CASSNHDGEQFF.

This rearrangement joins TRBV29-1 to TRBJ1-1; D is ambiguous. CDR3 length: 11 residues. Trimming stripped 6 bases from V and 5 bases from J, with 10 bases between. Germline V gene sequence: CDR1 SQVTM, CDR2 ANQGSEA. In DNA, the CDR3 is TGCAGCGTAGCACAGCTAACTGAAGCTTTCTTT. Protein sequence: CSVAQLTEAFF.

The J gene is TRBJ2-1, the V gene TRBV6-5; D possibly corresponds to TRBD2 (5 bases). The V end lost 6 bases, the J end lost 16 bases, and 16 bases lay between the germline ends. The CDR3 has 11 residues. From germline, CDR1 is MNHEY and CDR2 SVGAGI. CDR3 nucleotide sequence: TGTGCCAGCAGCCTCCGAGGGCTAACTTTCTTC. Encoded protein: CASSLRGLTFF.